A single sample gave rise to the 12 T cell receptor beta chains below, sequenced in a study of tumor and adjacent non-tumor tissue in lung cancer. The template was RNA from unsorted bulk tissue. A modified ARM-PCR protocol with three rounds of nested PCR amplified TCRbeta. Using its own MiXCR run on the multiplex PCR reads, TCRdb lists one record per CDR3 protein. The sample records about 82,000 distinct CDR3 sequences, around 74% being singletons. Sequencing was carried out using lung tumor tissue. The source of these receptors is a woman in her 50s with non-small cell lung cancer.

Concerning this clonotype: The junction departs from the called germline gene at one end, perhaps through a read error. V is TRBV5-6 and J is TRBJ2-2; D not resolved. Germline CDR1 reads SGHDT; CDR2 reads YYEEEE. The CDR3 is made up of 15 amino acids. The CDR3, as DNA: TGTGCTAGCAGCTTGGGTCTTTCGCAGCTAGGGAAGCCGTTTTTT. Its translation is CASSLGLSQLGKPFF.

A note on this clonotype: A much larger clonotype is one base distant, so this may be a read error. The conserved phenylalanine or tryptophan normally closing the CDR3 is absent here, so this likely arose from a read error. V and J are TRBV12-3 or TRBV12-4 and TRBJ1-5; possible D gene TRBD1, 5 bases. Trimming stripped 3 bases from V and 7 bases from J, with 13 bases between. This CDR3 comprises 14 residues. The CDR3 DNA is TGTGCCAGCAGTTTCCCGGTGGGGGTACAGCCCCAGCATTCT. Residues: CASSFPVGVQPQHS.

As for this clonotype: Being one base from a much bigger clone, this may be a read error. The CDR3 DNA sequence: TGTGCCAACAGTATAAATAGCGGGAGGGCCAGCACCGGGGAGCTGTTTTTT. Its protein is CANSINSGRASTGELFF. The rearrangement uses TRBV28 and TRBJ2-2; 11 bases are shared with TRBD2. CDR3 length: 17 amino acids. In germline, CDR1 is MDHEN, CDR2 SYDVKM.

Of note for this clonotype: No conserved phenylalanine or tryptophan is present at the end of the CDR3, so a read error is the likely explanation. The chain couples TRBV4-1 to TRBJ1-2; D gene ambiguous. Germline loops: CDR1 MGHRA, CDR2 YSYEKL. The CDR3 consists of 14 residues. This chain's CDR3 is CASSDPAAKYDYTL. CDR3 coding DNA: TGCGCCAGCAGCGACCCTGCGGCTAAATATGACTACACCCTC.

The chain couples TRBV11-2 to TRBJ1-2; 7 nucleotides align to TRBD1. CDR1 and CDR2 from the germline V gene are SGHAT and FQNNGV. Trimming at V came to 8 bases and at J to 10 bases, leaving 10 bases not matched to a gene. The CDR3 is 12 amino acids. CDR3: CASARTGEDYTF. In DNA, the CDR3 is TGTGCCAGCGCCCGGACAGGTGAAGACTACACCTTC. Variable domain in full (rest from reference TRBV11-2 and TRBJ1-2): EAGVAQSPRYKIIEKRQSVAFWCNPISGHATLYWYQQILGQGPKLLIQFQNNGVVDDSQLPKDRFSAERLKGVDSTLKIQPAKLEDSAVYLCASARTGEDYTFGSGTRLTVV.

About this clonotype: One junction end does not reproduce the germline sequence, and a read error may be involved. The chain joins TRBV24-1 to TRBJ2-7, with 8 nucleotides matching TRBD2. Per the germline V gene, CDR1 is KGHDR and CDR2 is SFDVKD. The CDR3 has 15 residues. The CDR3 sequence is CATSDKERGIGEEYF. CDR3 DNA: TGTGCCACCAGTGATAAGGAGCGGGGGATTGGCGAGGAGTACTTC.

Remarks on this clonotype: Its ends do not fully match the called genes, so a read error is possible. The V call is TRBV29-1, the J call TRBJ2-1; D may be TRBD2 (5 bases). Per the germline V gene, CDR1 is SQVTM and CDR2 is ANQGSEA. The CDR3 contains 16 residues. The CDR3 is CSVESPTRNSCNEEFF. CDR3 bases: TGCAGCGTTGAAAGTCCCACTAGGAACTCCTGCAATGAGGAGTTCTTC.

As for this clonotype: One junction end disagrees with the germline gene, perhaps due to a read error. The chain carries TRBV10-1 and TRBJ2-1; D might be TRBD1 or TRBD2, each matching 5 bases. The CDR3 sequence is 13 residues long. Germline-derived CDR1 and CDR2 are WNHNN and SYGVQD (reference sequence). This chain's CDR3 is CASSGARYNGQFF. For the CDR3, the DNA is TGCGCCAGCAGCGGGGCTCGTTACAATGGGCAGTTCTTC.

In regard to this clonotype: At one end, the junction sequence differs from germline, possibly due to a read error. The genes are TRBV29-1 and TRBJ1-2; no reliable D call. The CDR3 is 14 amino acids. In germline, CDR1 is SQVTM, CDR2 ANQGSEA. CDR3 bases: TGTAGCGCTGAAGAGGATCTTGATTCGAATGGCTACATCTTC. This gives the protein CSAEEDLDSNGYIF.

Note on this clonotype: A read error may produce the germline difference seen at one junction end. Here the CDR3 reads CPSSGVTYQEAQYF. The CDR3 nucleotides are TGCCCCAGCAGCGGGGTGACTTACCAAGAGGCCCAGTACTTC. The chain links TRBV4-1 to TRBJ2-5, with 7 bases aligning to TRBD2. Germline loops: CDR1 MGHRA, CDR2 YSYEKL. The CDR3 runs to 14 residues.

This clonotype was seen just once. This chain's CDR3 is CSVQGGLAGSADTQYF. CDR3 coding DNA: TGCAGCGTCCAAGGGGGACTAGCGGGATCAGCGGATACGCAGTATTTT. The J gene is TRBJ2-3, the V gene TRBV29-1, with 13 nucleotides matching TRBD2. Germline CDR1 and CDR2: SQVTM and ANQGSEA. With V trimmed by 6 bases and J by 6 bases, 12 bases remained unmatched. The CDR3 is made up of 16 amino acids.

Of note for this clonotype: A junction boundary mismatches the germline segment, possibly from a read error. The chain is built from TRBV6-5 and TRBJ1-1; TRBD1 is a possible D gene (6 bases). CDR1 MNHEY and CDR2 SVGAGI come from the germline V gene. This CDR3 has 13 amino acids. CDR3 coding DNA: TGTGCCAGCAGAGGGGGGCGAGGCACTGAAGCCTTCTTT. It is translated as CASRGGRGTEAFF.